A selection of T cell receptor beta chains follows, all from one sample in a study of cytomegalovirus exposure and HLA in healthy donors. Generated by immunoSEQ multiplex PCR, the TCRdb table keeps only in-frame clones and is missing some. Its table lists about 200,000 clones. The sample taken for sequencing was PBMCs. The source is a girl aged 2-10 years in good health and CMV-seropositive. Each CDR3 is given with its conserved first and last residue. Fields, in order: J gene, V gene, D gene, CDR3 protein, CDR3 DNA. D genes are given only for firm matches.

J: TRBJ1-1
V: TRBV27
D: TRBD1
CDR3: CASSASTGGKTEAFF
DNA: TGTGCCAGCAGTGCCTCGACAGGGGGAAAGACTGAAGCTTTCTTT

J: TRBJ1-3
V: TRBV7-8
D: -
CDR3: CASSLFPSNTIYF
DNA: TGTGCCAGCAGCTTATTTCCTTCTAACACCATATATTTT

J: TRBJ2-7
V: TRBV5-5
D: TRBD1
CDR3: CASSLGTGAEEQYF
DNA: TGTGCCAGCAGCTTAGGGACAGGGGCGGAGGAGCAGTACTTC

J: TRBJ2-5
V: TRBV2
D: -
CDR3: CASRAGGGGETQYF
DNA: TGTGCCAGCAGGGCCGGGGGAGGAGGGGAGACCCAGTACTTC

J: TRBJ2-3
V: TRBV7-9
D: -
CDR3: CASSLRQTSSTDTQYF
DNA: TGTGCCAGCAGCTTAAGGCAGACTTCTAGCACAGATACGCAGTATTTT

J: TRBJ2-7
V: TRBV5-1
D: TRBD1
CDR3: CASSPDRTGFGIVVQYF
DNA: TGCGCCAGCAGCCCGGACCGGACAGGGTTCGGAATAGTTGTGCAGTACTTC

J: TRBJ2-7
V: TRBV5-4
D: TRBD1
CDR3: CASSLGQGRYEQYF
DNA: TGTGCCAGCAGCTTGGGACAGGGTCGTTACGAGCAGTACTTC

J: TRBJ1-2
V: TRBV14
D: TRBD1
CDR3: CASSQRQGPTSYGYTF
DNA: TGTGCCAGCAGCCAACGACAGGGGCCTACCTCCTATGGCTACACCTTC

J: TRBJ1-1
V: TRBV5-5
D: -
CDR3: CASSLATVNTEAFF
DNA: TGTGCCAGCAGCTTGGCCACAGTGAACACTGAAGCTTTCTTT

J: TRBJ1-1
V: TRBV7-9
D: -
CDR3: CASSLAPGSVMNTEAFF
DNA: TGTGCCAGCAGCTTAGCGCCGGGGTCCGTAATGAACACTGAAGCTTTCTTT

J: TRBJ2-1
V: TRBV6-1
D: -
CDR3: CASSERYNEQFF
DNA: TGTGCCAGCAGTGAACGGTACAATGAGCAGTTCTTC

J: TRBJ1-1
V: TRBV6-5
D: TRBD1
CDR3: CASSPTGDEAFF
DNA: TGTGCCAGCAGTCCGACAGGGGATGAAGCTTTCTTT

J: TRBJ2-7
V: TRBV6-4
D: TRBD2
CDR3: CASSESGSSYEQYF
DNA: TGTGCCAGCAGTGAAAGCGGGAGTTCCTACGAGCAGTACTTC

J: TRBJ2-5
V: TRBV9
D: -
CDR3: CASSVVGGEETQYF
DNA: TGTGCCAGCAGCGTAGTAGGGGGAGAAGAGACCCAGTACTTC

J: TRBJ2-5
V: TRBV10-3
D: -
CDR3: CATRFTQGETQYF
DNA: TGTGCCACGAGATTCACCCAGGGGGAGACCCAGTACTTC

J: TRBJ1-2
V: TRBV4-1
D: TRBD1
CDR3: CASSQAEGAGYGYTF
DNA: TGCGCCAGCAGCCAAGCTGAGGGGGCTGGCTATGGCTACACCTTC

J: TRBJ1-3
V: TRBV28
D: -
CDR3: CASDNGSGNTIYF
DNA: TGTGCCAGCGACAATGGGTCTGGAAACACCATATATTTT

J: TRBJ1-2
V: TRBV27
D: -
CDR3: CASSFARGLANYGYTF
DNA: TGTGCCAGTAGTTTCGCCAGGGGTCTAGCTAACTATGGCTACACCTTC

J: TRBJ2-5
V: TRBV6-5
D: TRBD2
CDR3: CASRGLAGTDQAQYF
DNA: TGTGCCAGCAGGGGACTAGCGGGGACAGATCAGGCCCAGTACTTC

J: TRBJ2-7
V: TRBV27
D: TRBD1
CDR3: CASSLSTGELAYEQYF
DNA: TGTGCCAGCAGTTTATCGACAGGGGAACTTGCCTACGAGCAGTACTTC

J: TRBJ2-5
V: TRBV7-9
D: TRBD2
CDR3: CASSDLGRRETQYF
DNA: TGTGCCAGCAGTGACCTCGGGAGGCGGGAGACCCAGTACTTC

J: TRBJ2-5
V: TRBV4-1
D: TRBD2
CDR3: CASSGREVLETQYF
DNA: TGCGCCAGCAGCGGGCGGGAGGTTCTAGAGACCCAGTACTTC

J: TRBJ1-1
V: TRBV7-9
D: -
CDR3: CASSLSQTGNTEAFF
DNA: TGTGCCAGCAGCCTCAGCCAGACAGGGAACACTGAAGCTTTCTTT

J: TRBJ2-7
V: TRBV4-1
D: -
CDR3: CASSQNGISYEQYF
DNA: TGCGCCAGCAGCCAAAACGGGATCTCCTACGAGCAGTACTTC

J: TRBJ2-5
V: TRBV7-9
D: -
CDR3: CASSSEGQGQETQYF
DNA: TGTGCCAGCAGCTCTGAAGGCCAGGGGCAGGAGACCCAGTACTTC

J: TRBJ1-2
V: TRBV28
D: TRBD1
CDR3: CASSPGTVPNYGYTF
DNA: TGTGCCAGCAGTCCAGGGACAGTCCCTAACTATGGCTACACCTTC

J: TRBJ1-1
V: TRBV10-3
D: TRBD1
CDR3: CAISDRQGAVSEAFF
DNA: TGTGCCATCAGTGACCGACAGGGGGCGGTTTCTGAAGCTTTCTTT

J: TRBJ2-1
V: TRBV13
D: TRBD2
CDR3: CASSPSGRPDNEQFF
DNA: TGTGCCAGCAGCCCTAGCGGGAGGCCTGACAATGAGCAGTTCTTC